Sequencing of this TCR beta chain was carried out in a study of molecular identifiers for immune sequencing clone quantification (dated 2018 in TCRdb). General notes on the study: In a replicate experiment, RNA from roughly 20,000 or 100,000 naive CD8 T cells was split into five aliquots, four of which were sequenced. This methods study used CD8 T cells to benchmark TCR RNA copy counting and molecular-identifier clustering-based TCR repertoire sequencing (MIDCIRS). Here is what the overall study found, with its caveats: Spiked-in Jurkat TCR RNA equal to a single cell's worth was reported to be detectable even within 1,100,000 naive CD8 T cells. When barcode sub-clustering was left out, chimeric consensus sequences inflated TCR diversity, with chimeras reaching as high as 47%. In CMV-specific effector cells, clones with more than 20 RNA copies accounted for over 97% of molecules, whereas in naive cells such clones accounted for under 1%. Naive libraries contained spiked-in Jurkat TCR RNA (10 copies' worth), which is not part of the donor repertoire. Identical TCR molecules sharing a barcode could cause highly expanded clone sizes to be underestimated. Modeling gave around 3.3 recovered TCR RNA copies per cell versus approximately 9 by digital PCR, implying approximately 32% capture efficiency.

This clonotype was seen at least ten times. Its specific antigen is unknown. It has no much larger one-base neighbor in the sample; base qualities were not kept. Library creation used PCR. TCRdb lists the instrument as Illumina HiSeq 4000. Bulk TCR libraries were made following a previously described method, with the TCR primers given in Table S5. The Qiagen AllPrep DNA/RNA kit was used to purify total RNA. Before analysis, reads from multiple sequencing runs of one library were combined. On the authors' methods: Reads were retained only if an exact TCR constant sequence was present, and the retained reads were trimmed to 150 nt and grouped according to their 12-nt molecular barcodes. Reads in each barcode group were sub-clustered using a 15% Levenshtein threshold, and a quality-weighted consensus sequence was built for each RNA molecule. Non-functional sequences were discarded, and so were lower-count sequences lying one edit away from another sequence. Based on fitting two negative binomial distributions, any barcode sub-cluster with under 20% of the maximum read count was discarded. In-frame beta chains were kept once TCRdb had trimmed the public reads at Q25 with fastp and called clones with MiXCR. Every distinct CDR3 protein forms one entry, paired with its most common genes and DNA. None of the V and J calls come from the authors' own analysis; TCRdb made them. This sample comprises over 55,000 distinct CDR3 sequences, 15% to 20% of them detected only once. The ten largest account for 1.4% to 1.5% of the sample.

Naive CD8 T cell libraries were made from 20,000 to 1,000,000 sorted cells using 10%, 30% or 50% of purified RNA. On a BD FACSAria II, naive CD8 T cells were FACS-sorted as CD8+CD4-CCR7+CD45RA+ and collected into RLT Plus buffer. Detection sensitivity was tested by spiking Jurkat RNA equal to about 10 TCR copies' worth into samples containing roughly 19,000-1,100,000 naive CD8 T cells. Enrichment of CD8 T cells was done with RosetteSep CD8+ T Cell Enrichment Cocktail plus Ficoll-Paque, and ACK red cell lysis came afterward. CDR1 and CDR2 are drawn from the germline V gene: SGDLS, YYNGEE. Compared with germline, V lacks 3 bases and J lacks 2 bases; bases without a gene match: 7. Reading from cysteine to phenylalanine, the CDR3 counts 16 amino acids. Only the CDR3 part of the read is kept: 48 bases, read in frame from the first base.

The chain links TRBV9 with TRBJ2-3; 9 central nucleotides agree with TRBD2. The specimen was naive CD8+ T cells from blood, with Jurkat cell RNA spiked in. The cell subset or site label, as the study defines it: FACS-sorted CD8+CD4-CCR7+CD45RA+ naive T cells. The TCR was taken from a human donor in good health. Some libraries in this study had Jurkat cell RNA spiked in. The nucleotide sequence is TGTGCCAGCAGCGCGGCAGCGGGAGGTTCCACAGATACGCAGTATTTT. Its protein is CASSAAAGGSTDTQYF.